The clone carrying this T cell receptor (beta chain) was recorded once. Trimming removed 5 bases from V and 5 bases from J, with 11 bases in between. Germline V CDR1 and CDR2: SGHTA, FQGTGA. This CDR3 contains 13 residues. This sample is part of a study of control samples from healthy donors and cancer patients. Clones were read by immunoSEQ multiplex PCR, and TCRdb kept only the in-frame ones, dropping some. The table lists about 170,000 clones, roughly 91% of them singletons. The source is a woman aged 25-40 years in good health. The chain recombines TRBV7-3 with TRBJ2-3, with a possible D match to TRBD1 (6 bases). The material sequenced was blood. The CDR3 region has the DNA TGTGCCAGCAGCCAGTTAGGGGGAGATACGCAGTATTTT. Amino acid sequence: CASSQLGGDTQYF.